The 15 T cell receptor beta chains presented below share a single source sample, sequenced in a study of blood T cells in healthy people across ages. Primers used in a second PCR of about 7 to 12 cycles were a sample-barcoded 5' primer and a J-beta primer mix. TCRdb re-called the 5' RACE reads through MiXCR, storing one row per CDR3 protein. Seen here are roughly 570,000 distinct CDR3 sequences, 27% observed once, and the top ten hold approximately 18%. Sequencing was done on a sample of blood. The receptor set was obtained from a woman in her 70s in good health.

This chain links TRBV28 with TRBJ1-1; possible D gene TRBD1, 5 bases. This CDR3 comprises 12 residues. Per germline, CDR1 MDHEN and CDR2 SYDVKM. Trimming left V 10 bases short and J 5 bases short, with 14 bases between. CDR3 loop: CATNGGWTEAFF. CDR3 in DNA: TGTGCCACCAACGGGGGGTGGACTGAAGCTTTCTTT.

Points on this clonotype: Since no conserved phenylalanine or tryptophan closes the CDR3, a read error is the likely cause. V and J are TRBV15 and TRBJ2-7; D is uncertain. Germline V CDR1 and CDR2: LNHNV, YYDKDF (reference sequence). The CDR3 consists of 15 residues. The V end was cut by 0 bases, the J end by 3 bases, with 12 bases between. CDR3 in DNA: TGTGCCACCAGCAGAGAAGCCTGGTCTAACTACGAGCAGTACTTG. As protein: CATSREAWSNYEQYL.

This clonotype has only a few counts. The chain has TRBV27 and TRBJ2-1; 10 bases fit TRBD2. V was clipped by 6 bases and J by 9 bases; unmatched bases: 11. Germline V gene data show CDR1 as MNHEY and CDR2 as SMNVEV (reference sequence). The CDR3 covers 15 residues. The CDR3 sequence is CASRTSGGATLEQFF. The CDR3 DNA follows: TGTGCCAGCAGGACGAGCGGGGGGGCCACTCTTGAGCAGTTCTTC.

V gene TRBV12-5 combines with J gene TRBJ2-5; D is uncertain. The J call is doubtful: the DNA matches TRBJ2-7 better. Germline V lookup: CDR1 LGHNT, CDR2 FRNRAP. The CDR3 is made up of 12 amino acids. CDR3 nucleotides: TGTGCTAGTGGTTTGACTACCTACGAGCAGTACTTC. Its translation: CASGLTTYEQYF.

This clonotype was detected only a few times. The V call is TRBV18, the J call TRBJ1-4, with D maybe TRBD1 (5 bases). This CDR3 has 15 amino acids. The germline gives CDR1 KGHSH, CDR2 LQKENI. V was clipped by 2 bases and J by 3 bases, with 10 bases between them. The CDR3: CASSPGQDPNEKLFF. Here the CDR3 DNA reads TGTGCCAGCTCACCAGGACAAGACCCTAATGAAAAACTGTTTTTT. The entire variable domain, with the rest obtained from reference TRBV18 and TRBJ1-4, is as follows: NAGVMQNPRHLVRRRGQEARLRCSPMKGHSHVYWYRQLPEEGLKFMVYLQKENIIDESGMPKERFSAEFPKEGPSILRIQQVVRGDSAAYFCASSPGQDPNEKLFFGSGTQLSVL.

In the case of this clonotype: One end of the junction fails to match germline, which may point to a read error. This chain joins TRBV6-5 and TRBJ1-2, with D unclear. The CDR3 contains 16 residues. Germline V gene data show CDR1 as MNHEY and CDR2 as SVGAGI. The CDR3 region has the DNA TGTGCCGGCAGTTACTCGAACCCCGGACGGAACTATGGCTACACCTTC. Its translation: CAGSYSNPGRNYGYTF.

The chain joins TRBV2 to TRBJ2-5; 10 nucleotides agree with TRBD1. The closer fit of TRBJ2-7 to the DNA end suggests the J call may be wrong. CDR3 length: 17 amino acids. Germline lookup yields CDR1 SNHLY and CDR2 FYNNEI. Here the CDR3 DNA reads TGTGCCAGCATCCGGGACAGGGGAGTCCCTTTCAACTACGAGCAGTACTTC. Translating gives CASIRDRGVPFNYEQYF.

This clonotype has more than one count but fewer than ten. The DNA of the CDR3 is TGCAGTGCTAGAAGGTCTGGGAGTTTCACCGGGGAGCTGTTTTTT. Translated: CSARRSGSFTGELFF. The gene calls are TRBV20-1 and TRBJ2-2; D possibly corresponds to TRBD2 (5 bases). Germline CDR1 is DFQATT and CDR2 is SNEGSKA (reference sequence). The CDR3 spans 15 residues. V was cut by 2 bases and J by 4 bases, with 14 bases left in between.

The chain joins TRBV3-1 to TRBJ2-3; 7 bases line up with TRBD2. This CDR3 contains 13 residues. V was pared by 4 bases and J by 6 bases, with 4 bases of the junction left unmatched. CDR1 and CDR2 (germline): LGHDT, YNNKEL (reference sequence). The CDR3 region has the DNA TGTGCCAGCAGCCTGGGACTACAGGATACGCAGTATTTT. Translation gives CASSLGLQDTQYF.

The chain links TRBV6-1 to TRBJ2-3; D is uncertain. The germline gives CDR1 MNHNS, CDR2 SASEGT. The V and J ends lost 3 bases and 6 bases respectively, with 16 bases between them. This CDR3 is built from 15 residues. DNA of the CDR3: TGTGCCAGCAGTGATCCGGCTCCCCGATTTGATACGCAGTATTTT. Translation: CASSDPAPRFDTQYF.

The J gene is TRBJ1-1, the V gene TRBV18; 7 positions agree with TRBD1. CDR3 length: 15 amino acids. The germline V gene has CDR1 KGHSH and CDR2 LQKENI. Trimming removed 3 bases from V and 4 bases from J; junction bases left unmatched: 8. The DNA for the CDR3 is TGTGCCAGCTCACCGCCGACAGGGTTCCTCACTGAAGCTTTCTTT. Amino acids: CASSPPTGFLTEAFF.

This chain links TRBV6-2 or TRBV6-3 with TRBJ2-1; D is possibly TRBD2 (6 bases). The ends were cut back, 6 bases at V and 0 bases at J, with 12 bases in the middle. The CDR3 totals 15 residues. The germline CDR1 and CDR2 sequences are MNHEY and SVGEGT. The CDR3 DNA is TGTGCCAGCAGCCGCGGGGTAACCTCCTACAATGAGCAGTTCTTC. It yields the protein CASSRGVTSYNEQFF.

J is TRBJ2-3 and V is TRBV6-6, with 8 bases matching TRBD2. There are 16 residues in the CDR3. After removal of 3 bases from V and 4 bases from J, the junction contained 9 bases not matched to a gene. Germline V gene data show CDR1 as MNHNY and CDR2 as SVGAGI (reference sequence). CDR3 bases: TGTGCCAGCAGTTATGCCCTGGGACTAGGGGCAGATACGCAGTATTTT. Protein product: CASSYALGLGADTQYF.

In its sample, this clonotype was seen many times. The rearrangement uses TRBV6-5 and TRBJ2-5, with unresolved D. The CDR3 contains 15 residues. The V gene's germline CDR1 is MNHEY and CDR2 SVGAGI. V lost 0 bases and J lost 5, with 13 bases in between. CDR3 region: CASSYSPKRTETQYF. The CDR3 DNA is TGTGCCAGCAGTTACTCTCCTAAGAGGACGGAGACCCAGTACTTC.

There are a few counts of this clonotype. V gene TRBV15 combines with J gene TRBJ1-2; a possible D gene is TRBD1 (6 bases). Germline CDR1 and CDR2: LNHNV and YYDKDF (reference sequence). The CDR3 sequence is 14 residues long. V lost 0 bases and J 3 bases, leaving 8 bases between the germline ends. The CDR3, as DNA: TGTGCCACCAGCAGAGACAGGGGCGACTATGGCTACACCTTC. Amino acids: CATSRDRGDYGYTF.